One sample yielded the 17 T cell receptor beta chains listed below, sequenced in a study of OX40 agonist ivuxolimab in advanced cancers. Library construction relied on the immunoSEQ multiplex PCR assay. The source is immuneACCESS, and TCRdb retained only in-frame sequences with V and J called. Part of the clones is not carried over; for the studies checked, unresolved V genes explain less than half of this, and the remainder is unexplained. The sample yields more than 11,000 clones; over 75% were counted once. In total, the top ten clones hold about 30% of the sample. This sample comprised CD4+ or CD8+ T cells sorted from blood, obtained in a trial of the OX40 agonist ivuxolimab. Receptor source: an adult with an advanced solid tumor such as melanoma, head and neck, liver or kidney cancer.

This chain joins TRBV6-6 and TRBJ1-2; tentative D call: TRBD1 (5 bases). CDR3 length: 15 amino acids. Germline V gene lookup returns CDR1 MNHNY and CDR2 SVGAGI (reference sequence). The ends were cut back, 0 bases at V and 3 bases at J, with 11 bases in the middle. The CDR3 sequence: CASSYSGQGDYGYTF. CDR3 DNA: TGTGCCAGCAGTTACTCCGGGCAAGGGGACTATGGCTACACCTTC.

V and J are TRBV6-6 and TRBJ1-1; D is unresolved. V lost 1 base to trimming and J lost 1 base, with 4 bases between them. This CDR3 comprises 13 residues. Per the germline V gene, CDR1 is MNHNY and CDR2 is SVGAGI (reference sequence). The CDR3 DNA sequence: TGTGCCAGCAGTTACTTGGGGAACACTGAAGCTTTCTTT. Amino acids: CASSYLGNTEAFF.

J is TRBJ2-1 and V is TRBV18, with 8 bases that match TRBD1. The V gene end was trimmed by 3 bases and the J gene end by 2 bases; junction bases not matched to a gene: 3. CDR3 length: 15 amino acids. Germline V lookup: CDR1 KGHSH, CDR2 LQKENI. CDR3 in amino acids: CASSPVQGAYNEQFF. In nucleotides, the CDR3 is TGTGCCAGCTCACCGGTACAGGGGGCCTACAATGAGCAGTTCTTC.

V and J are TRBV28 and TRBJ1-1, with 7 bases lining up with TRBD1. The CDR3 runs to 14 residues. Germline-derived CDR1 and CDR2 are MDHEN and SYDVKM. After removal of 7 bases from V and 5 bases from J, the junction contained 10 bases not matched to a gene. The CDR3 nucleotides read TGTGCCAGCACCCCGAGAACAGGGGCAACTGAAGCTTTCTTT. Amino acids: CASTPRTGATEAFF.

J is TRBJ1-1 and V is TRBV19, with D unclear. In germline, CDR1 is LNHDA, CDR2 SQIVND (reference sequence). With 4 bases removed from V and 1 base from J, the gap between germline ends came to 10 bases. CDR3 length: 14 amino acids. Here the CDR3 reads CASSRNSQNTEAFF. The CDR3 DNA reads TGTGCCAGTAGTAGAAACTCCCAGAACACTGAAGCTTTCTTT. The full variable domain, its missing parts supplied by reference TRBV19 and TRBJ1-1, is DGGITQSPKYLFRKEGQNVTLSCEQNLNHDAMYWYRQDPGQGLRLIYYSQIVNDFQKGDIAEGYSVSREKKESFPLTVTSAQKNPTAFYLCASSRNSQNTEAFFGQGTRLTVV.

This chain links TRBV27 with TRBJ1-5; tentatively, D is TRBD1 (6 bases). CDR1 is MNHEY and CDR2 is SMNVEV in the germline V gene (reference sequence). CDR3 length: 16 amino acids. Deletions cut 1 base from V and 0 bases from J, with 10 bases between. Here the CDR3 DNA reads TGTGCCAGCAGTTTATACGGGACAATTAGCAATCAGCCCCAGCATTTT. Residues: CASSLYGTISNQPQHF.

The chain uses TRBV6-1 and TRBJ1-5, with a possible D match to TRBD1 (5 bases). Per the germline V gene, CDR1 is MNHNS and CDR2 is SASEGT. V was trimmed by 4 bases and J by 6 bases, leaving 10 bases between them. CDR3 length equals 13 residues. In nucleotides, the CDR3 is TGTGCCAGCAGTGGAGCAGGGAGTCAGCCCCAGCATTTT. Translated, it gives CASSGAGSQPQHF.

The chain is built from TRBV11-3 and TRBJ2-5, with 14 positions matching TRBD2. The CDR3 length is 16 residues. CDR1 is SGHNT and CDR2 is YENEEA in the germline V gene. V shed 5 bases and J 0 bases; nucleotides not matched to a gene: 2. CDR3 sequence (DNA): TGTGCCAGCAGCCTGGGACTAGCGGGAGACCAAGAGACCCAGTACTTC. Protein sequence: CASSLGLAGDQETQYF.

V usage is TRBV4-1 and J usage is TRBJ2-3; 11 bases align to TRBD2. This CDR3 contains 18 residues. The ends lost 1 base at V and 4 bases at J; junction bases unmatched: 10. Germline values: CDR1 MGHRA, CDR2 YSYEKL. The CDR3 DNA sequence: TGCGCCAGCAGCCAAGTCCCCATTAGCGGGAGGGCCCCAGATACGCAGTATTTT. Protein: CASSQVPISGRAPDTQYF.

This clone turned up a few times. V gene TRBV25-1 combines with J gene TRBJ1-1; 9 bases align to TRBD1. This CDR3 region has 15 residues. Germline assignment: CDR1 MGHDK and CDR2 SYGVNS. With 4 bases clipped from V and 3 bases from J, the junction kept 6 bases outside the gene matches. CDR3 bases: TGTGCCAGCAGTGGCCCGGGACAGGGAGACACTGAAGCTTTCTTT. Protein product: CASSGPGQGDTEAFF. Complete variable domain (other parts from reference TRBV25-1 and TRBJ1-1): EADIYQTPRYLVIGTGKKITLECSQTMGHDKMYWYQQDPGMELHLIHYSYGVNSTEKGDLSSESTVSRIRTEHFPLTLESARPSHTSQYLCASSGPGQGDTEAFFGQGTRLTVV.

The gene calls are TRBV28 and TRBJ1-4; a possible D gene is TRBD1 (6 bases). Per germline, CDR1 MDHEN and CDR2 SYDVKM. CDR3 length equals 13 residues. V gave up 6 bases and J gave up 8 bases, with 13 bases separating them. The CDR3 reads CASREGTWEKLFF. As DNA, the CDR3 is TGTGCCAGCAGGGAGGGGACATGGGAAAAACTGTTTTTT.

The CDR3 DNA is TGTGCCAGCAGCACAGGGTCCTACGAGCAGTACTTC. This sequence encodes CASSTGSYEQYF. The chain combines TRBV7-4 with TRBJ2-7, with a possible D match to TRBD1 (6 bases). The CDR3 sequence is 12 residues long. V gave up 5 bases and J gave up 1 base, with 6 bases separating them. Germline V gives CDR1 SGHVT, CDR2 SQSDAQ.

The CDR3 here is CASSPALFGATDTQYF. The DNA for the CDR3 is TGCGCCAGCAGCCCCGCACTGTTTGGGGCGACAGATACGCAGTATTTT. The chain couples TRBV5-1 to TRBJ2-3; D perhaps matches TRBD1 (5 bases). The CDR3 totals 16 residues. In germline, CDR1 is SGHRS, CDR2 YFSETQ. V lost 4 bases and J 3 bases, leaving 18 bases between the germline ends.

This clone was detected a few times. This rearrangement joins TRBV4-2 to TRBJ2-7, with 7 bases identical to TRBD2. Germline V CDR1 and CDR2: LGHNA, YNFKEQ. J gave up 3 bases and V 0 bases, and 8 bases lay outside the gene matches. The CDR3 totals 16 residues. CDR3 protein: CASSQDQTGGDYEQYF. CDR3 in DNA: TGTGCCAGCAGCCAAGATCAAACGGGAGGCGACTACGAGCAGTACTTC.

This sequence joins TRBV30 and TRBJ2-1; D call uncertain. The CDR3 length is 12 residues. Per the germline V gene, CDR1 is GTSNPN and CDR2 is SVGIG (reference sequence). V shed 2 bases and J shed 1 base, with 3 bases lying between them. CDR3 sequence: CAWSRSYNEQFF. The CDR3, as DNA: TGTGCCTGGAGTAGATCCTACAATGAGCAGTTCTTC.

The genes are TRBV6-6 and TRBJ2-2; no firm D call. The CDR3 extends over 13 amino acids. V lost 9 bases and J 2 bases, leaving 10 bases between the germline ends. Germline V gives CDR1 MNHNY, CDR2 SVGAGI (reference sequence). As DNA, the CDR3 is TGTGCCAGTCTCGGGTCTAACACCGGGGAGCTGTTTTTT. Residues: CASLGSNTGELFF.

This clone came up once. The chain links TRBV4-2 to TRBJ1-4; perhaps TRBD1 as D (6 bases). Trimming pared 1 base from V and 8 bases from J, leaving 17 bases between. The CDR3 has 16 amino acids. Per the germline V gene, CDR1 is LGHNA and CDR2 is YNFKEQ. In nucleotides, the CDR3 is TGTGCCAGCAGCCAAGTTTTTATACAGGGAGGAGAAAAACTGTTTTTT. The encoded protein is CASSQVFIQGGEKLFF.